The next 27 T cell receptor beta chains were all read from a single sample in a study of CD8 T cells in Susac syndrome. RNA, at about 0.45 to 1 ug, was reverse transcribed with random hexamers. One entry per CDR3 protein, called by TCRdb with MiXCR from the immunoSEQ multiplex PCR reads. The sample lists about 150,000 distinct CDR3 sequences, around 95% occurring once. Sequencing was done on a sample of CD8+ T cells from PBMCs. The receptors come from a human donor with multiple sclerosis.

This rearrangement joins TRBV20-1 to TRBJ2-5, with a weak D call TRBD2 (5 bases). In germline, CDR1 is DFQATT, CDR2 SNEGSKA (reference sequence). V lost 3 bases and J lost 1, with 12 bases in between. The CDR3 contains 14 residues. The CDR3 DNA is TGCAGTGCTAGCCAGTCTAGCTCCCAAGAGACCCAGTACTTC. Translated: CSASQSSSQETQYF.

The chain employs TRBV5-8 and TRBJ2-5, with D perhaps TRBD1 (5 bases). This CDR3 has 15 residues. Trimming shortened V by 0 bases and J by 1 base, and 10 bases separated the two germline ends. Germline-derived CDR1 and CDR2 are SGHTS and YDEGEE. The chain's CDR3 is CASSLEGRAQETQYF. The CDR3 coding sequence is TGTGCCAGCAGCTTGGAAGGCAGGGCCCAAGAGACCCAGTACTTC.

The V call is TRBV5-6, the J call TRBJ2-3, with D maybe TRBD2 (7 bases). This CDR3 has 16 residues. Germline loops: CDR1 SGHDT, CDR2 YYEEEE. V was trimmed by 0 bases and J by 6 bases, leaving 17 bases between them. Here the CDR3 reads CASSLDLLARGDTQYF. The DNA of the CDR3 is TGTGCCAGCAGCTTGGATTTACTAGCGAGGGGGGATACGCAGTATTTT.

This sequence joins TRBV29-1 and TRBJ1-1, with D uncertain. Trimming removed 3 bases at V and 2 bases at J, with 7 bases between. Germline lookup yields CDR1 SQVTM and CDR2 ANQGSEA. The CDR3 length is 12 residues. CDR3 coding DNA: TGCAGCGTTGATTCGGGAAACACTGAAGCTTTCTTT. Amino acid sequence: CSVDSGNTEAFF.

Here the CDR3 DNA reads TGCGCCAGCAGCTTGGAACAGGGGAGCAAGTATGGCTACACCTTC. This sequence encodes CASSLEQGSKYGYTF. The genes are TRBV5-1 and TRBJ1-2; 7 bases map to TRBD1. The CDR3 loop spans 15 amino acids. Germline V gene lookup returns CDR1 SGHRS and CDR2 YFSETQ. Trimming removed 0 bases from V and 5 bases from J; junction bases left unmatched: 7.

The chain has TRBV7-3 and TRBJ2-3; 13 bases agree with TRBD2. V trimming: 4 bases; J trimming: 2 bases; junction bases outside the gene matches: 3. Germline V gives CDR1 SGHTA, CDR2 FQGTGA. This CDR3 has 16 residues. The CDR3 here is CASSSGTSGVTDTQYF. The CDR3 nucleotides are TGTGCCAGCAGCTCTGGGACTAGCGGGGTCACAGATACGCAGTATTTT.

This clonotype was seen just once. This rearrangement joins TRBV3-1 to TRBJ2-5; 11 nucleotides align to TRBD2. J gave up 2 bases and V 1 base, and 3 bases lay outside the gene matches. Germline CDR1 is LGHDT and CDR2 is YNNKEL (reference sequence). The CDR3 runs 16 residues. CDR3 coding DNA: TGTGCCAGCAGCCAAGTTCGACTAGCGGGGCAAGAGACCCAGTACTTC. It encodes CASSQVRLAGQETQYF.

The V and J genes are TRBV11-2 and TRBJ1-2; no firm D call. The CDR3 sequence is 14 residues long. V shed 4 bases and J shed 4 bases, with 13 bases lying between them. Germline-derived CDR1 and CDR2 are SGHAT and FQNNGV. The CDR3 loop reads CASSSSTLFYGYTF. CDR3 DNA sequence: TGTGCCAGCAGCTCCTCGACACTCTTCTATGGCTACACCTTC.

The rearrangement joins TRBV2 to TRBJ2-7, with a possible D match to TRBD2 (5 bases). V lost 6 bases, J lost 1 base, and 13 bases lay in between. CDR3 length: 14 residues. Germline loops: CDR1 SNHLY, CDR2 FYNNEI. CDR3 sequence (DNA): TGTGCCAGCAGAGACCGGGGATCATCCTACGAGCAGTACTTC. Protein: CASRDRGSSYEQYF.

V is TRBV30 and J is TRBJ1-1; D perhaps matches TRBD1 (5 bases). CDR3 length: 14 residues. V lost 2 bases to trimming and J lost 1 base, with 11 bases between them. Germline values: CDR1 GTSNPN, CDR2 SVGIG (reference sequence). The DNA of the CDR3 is TGTGCCTGGAGTTGGGACGGATGGAACACTGAAGCTTTCTTT. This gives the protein CAWSWDGWNTEAFF.

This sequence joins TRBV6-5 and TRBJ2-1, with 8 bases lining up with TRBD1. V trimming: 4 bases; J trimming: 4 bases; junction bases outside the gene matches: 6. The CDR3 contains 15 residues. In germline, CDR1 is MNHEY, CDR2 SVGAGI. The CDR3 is CASSSRQGSYNEQFF. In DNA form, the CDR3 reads TGTGCCAGCAGTTCCAGACAGGGGAGTTACAATGAGCAGTTCTTC.

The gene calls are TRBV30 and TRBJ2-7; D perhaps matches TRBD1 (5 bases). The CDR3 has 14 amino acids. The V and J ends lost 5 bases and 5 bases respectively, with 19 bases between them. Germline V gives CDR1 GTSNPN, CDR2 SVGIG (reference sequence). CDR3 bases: TGTGCCTGGGCATCCGACACATCCAGGGACGAGCAGTACTTC. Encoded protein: CAWASDTSRDEQYF.

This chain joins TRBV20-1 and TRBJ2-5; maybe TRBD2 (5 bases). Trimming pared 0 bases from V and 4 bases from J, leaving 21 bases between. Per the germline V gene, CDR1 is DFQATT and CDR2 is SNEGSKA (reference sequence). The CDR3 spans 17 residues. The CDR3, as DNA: TGCAGTGCTAGAGATTTCGGAGGCGATCTCCCTGGAGAGACCCAGTACTTC. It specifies CSARDFGGDLPGETQYF.

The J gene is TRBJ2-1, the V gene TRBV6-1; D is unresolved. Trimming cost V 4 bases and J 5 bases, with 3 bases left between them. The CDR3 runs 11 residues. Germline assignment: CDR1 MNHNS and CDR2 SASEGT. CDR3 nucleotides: TGTGCCAGCAGTGTACACAATGAGCAGTTCTTC. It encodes CASSVHNEQFF.

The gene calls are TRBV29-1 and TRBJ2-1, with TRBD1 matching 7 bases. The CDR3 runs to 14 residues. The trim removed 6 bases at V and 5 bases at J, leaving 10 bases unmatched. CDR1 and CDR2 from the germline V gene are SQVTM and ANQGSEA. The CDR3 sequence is CSVEDTGENNEQFF. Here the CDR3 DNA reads TGCAGCGTCGAGGACACAGGGGAGAACAATGAGCAGTTCTTC.

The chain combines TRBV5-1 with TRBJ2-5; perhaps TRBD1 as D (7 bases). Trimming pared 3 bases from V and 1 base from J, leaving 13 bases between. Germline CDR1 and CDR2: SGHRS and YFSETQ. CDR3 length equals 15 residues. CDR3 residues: CASSWRGQIQETQYF. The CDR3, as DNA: TGCGCCAGCAGCTGGAGGGGGCAGATCCAAGAGACCCAGTACTTC.

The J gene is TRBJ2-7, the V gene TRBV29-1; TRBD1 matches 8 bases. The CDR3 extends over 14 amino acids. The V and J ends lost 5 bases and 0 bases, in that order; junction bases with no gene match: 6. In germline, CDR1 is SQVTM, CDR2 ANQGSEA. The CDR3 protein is CSVTDRDSSYEQYF. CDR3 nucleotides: TGCAGCGTTACGGACAGGGATTCCTCCTACGAGCAGTACTTC.

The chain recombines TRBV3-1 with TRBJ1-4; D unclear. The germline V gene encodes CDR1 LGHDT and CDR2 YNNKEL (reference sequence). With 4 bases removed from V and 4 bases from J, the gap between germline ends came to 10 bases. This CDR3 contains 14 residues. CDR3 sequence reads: CASSPSIDNEKLFF. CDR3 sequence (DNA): TGTGCCAGCAGCCCGAGTATCGATAATGAAAAACTGTTTTTT.

The CDR3 bases are TGTGCCAGCAGCGATGGACAGGGGGGTGGCTACACCTTC. Amino acid sequence: CASSDGQGGGYTF. J is TRBJ1-2 and V is TRBV12-3 or TRBV12-4; TRBD1 matches 10 bases. J lost 7 bases, V lost 6 bases, and 5 bases had no gene match. The length of the CDR3 is 13 residues.

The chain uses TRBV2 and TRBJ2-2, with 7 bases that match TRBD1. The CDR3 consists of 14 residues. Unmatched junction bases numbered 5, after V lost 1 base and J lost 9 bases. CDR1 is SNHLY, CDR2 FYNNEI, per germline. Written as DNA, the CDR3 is TGTGCCAGCAGTGAAGGCCAGGGGGAACGGGAGCTGTTTTTT. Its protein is CASSEGQGERELFF.

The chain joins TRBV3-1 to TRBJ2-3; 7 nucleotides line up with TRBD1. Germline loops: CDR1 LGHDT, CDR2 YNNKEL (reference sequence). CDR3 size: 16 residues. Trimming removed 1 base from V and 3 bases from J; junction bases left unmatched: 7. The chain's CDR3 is CASSQGGTVETDTQYF. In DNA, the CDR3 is TGTGCCAGCAGCCAAGGAGGGACAGTGGAAACAGATACGCAGTATTTT.

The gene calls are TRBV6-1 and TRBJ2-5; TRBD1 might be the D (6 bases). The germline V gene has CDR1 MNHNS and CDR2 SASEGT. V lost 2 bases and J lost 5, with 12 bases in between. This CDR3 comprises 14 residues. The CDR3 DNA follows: TGTGCCAGCAGTGAACCTCAGGGGTTTGAGACCCAGTACTTC. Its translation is CASSEPQGFETQYF.

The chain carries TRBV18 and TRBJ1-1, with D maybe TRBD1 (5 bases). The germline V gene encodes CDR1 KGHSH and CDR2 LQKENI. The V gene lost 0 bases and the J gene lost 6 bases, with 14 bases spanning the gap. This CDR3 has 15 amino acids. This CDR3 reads CASSPPKTGVAEAFF. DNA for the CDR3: TGTGCCAGCTCACCACCCAAGACGGGGGTTGCTGAAGCTTTCTTT. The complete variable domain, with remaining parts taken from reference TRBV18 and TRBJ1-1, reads NAGVMQNPRHLVRRRGQEARLRCSPMKGHSHVYWYRQLPEEGLKFMVYLQKENIIDESGMPKERFSAEFPKEGPSILRIQQVVRGDSAAYFCASSPPKTGVAEAFFGQGTRLTVV.

The CDR3 loop reads CASILLPGTRQETQYF. The CDR3 DNA reads TGTGCCAGCATCCTCCTCCCCGGGACTCGTCAAGAGACCCAGTACTTC. The chain recombines TRBV7-9 with TRBJ2-5; tentatively, D is TRBD2 (6 bases). This CDR3 has 16 amino acids. Per the germline V gene, CDR1 is SEHNR and CDR2 is FQNEAQ (reference sequence). V lost 7 bases and J 2 bases, leaving 20 bases between the germline ends.

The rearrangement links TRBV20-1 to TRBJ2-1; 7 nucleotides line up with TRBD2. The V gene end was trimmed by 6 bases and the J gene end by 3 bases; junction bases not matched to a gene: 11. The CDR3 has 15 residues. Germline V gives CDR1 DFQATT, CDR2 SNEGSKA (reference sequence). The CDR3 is CSAPSGGGDYNEQFF. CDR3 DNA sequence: TGCAGTGCCCCTTCTGGCGGGGGTGACTACAATGAGCAGTTCTTC.

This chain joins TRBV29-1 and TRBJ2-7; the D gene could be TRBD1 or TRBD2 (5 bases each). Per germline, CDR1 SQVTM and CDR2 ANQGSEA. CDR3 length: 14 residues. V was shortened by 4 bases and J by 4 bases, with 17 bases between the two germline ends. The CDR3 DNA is TGCAGCGTTGGGACTCACTCAGGGTTTTACGAGCAGTACGTC. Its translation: CSVGTHSGFYEQYV.

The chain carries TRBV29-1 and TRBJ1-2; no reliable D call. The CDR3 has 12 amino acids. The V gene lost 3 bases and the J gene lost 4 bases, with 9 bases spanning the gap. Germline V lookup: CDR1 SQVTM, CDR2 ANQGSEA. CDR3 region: CSVEQESYGYTF. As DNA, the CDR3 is TGCAGCGTTGAGCAAGAGAGCTATGGCTACACCTTC.